This T cell receptor (beta chain) derives from a study of T cells in Graves' hyperthyroidism and ophthalmopathy (dated by TCRdb to between 2018 and 2021). Describing the broader study: Peripheral blood was collected at initial diagnosis, before any treatment. Thyroid tissue and blood T-cell repertoires from more than five Graves' hyperthyroidism patients were also compared in the study. A discovery cohort of about a hundred patients, about 40 with Graves' ophthalmopathy and 55 to 60 with stable Graves' hyperthyroidism, was used to find distinguishing TCR V-J signatures. The paper describes TCR Vbeta CDR3 sequencing of 135 peripheral blood samples, made up of about 41 ophthalmopathy patients, roughly 80 hyperthyroidism patients and 17 progressor patients. The approximately 100 discovery patients were randomly divided into training and test sets at a 7:3 ratio. Whether ophthalmopathy could be predicted prospectively was tested in an independent validation cohort made up of approximately 19 hyperthyroidism patients plus 17 patients who later progressed to ophthalmopathy. Following sampling, methimazole starting at 30 mg daily was given to hyperthyroidism patients, and high-dose intravenous methylprednisolone was given to ophthalmopathy patients. Results the study describes overall, beyond this receptor: In validation, progression to ophthalmopathy was predicted by the model with 70.59% sensitivity and 72.22% specificity, a median of about 6.4 months before onset. No statistical method was used to set the sample size in advance, and investigators knew the group allocation. A model built on a 13 V-J signature distinguished ophthalmopathy from stable hyperthyroidism, reaching roughly 88% sensitivity and about 81% specificity in cross-validation and 80%/75% in testing. Most expanded thyroid clonotypes (frequency above 0.001) were also found in blood, which suggests that blood repertoires may mirror thyroid immune responses.

From its cysteine to its phenylalanine, the CDR3 spans 14 amino acids. The only DNA kept is the CDR3, 42 bases in frame from the first base. V is cut by 6 bases and J by 11 bases, and the space between the germline ends is 17 bases. CDR1 and CDR2 are read off the germline V gene as SNHLY and FYNNEI. A patient counted as having stable Graves' hyperthyroidism if no progression to ophthalmopathy occurred over 18 months of follow-up. Hyperthyroidism patients were newly diagnosed, with disease duration under 2 months, and aged 18 to 65 years. The study excluded patients with uncontrolled infections, other autoimmune diseases, pregnancy or lactation. Clinical symptoms, serum thyroxine and TRAb, thyroid ultrasound, and orbital computed tomography formed the basis for the diagnoses. PBMCs were isolated from approximately 10 ml of fresh peripheral blood by Ficoll-Paque density gradient centrifugation. Trizol reagent was used to extract total RNA, and RNA quality was then checked on an Agilent 2100 Bioanalyzer.

The TCR beta CDR3 regions were amplified from the RNA transcripts. A first-round RT-PCR of the TCR CDR3 used the HTBI primer set with the Qiagen OneStep RT-PCR kit. The libraries were constructed in a second round of multiplex PCR and then size-selected and purified. The libraries were sequenced on an Illumina HiSeq2000 using paired-end 100 bp reads. The original methods were these. SOAPnuke was used to process the raw data, with reads discarded if the reads contained adapters or uncalled bases, had a mean Phred below 15, or lacked an exact constant-primer or identifier match. COPE v1.2.5 was used to merge high-quality paired reads, and clonotypes were defined as unique nucleotide sequences. MiTCR v1.1 was used to align the clonotypes against IMGT TRBV, TRBD and TRBJ reference segments. The analysis included only V-J combinations with a frequency above 0.0001, which together covered over 98% of the repertoires. A TCS score was defined as the ratio of F50 (clonal expansion) to E x V (chaos), with BLOSUM62-based TCRdist applied between CDR3 peptides within each V-J. Welch's t-statistics and random forest reduced 500 to 550 V-J features to 13, which were used in a naive Bayes classifier (R e1071). The public reads were reprocessed in TCRdb via fastp at Q25 and MiXCR, keeping in-frame beta chains. Each entry merges the rows of one CDR3 protein and shows their most common DNA and genes. The V and J calls and clone size come from TCRdb's table, not from the authors' own analysis. This sample lists approximately 600,000 distinct CDR3 sequences; 15% to 20% were detected once. Approximately 3.9% of the sample is in the top ten clones.

Of note for this clonotype: The antigen it binds to is not known. No clone much larger than this one lies a single base away; base qualities are absent.

This TCR was sampled from a woman in her twenties or thirties with Graves' hyperthyroidism. The V and J segments used are TRBV2 and TRBJ1-6; a weak D assignment points to TRBD1 (5 bases agree). Sample: blood. The CDR3 protein is CASSGGTAGAPLHF. The bases read TGTGCCAGCAGCGGTGGGACGGCCGGGGCACCCCTCCACTTT.